In its sample, the clone carrying this T cell receptor beta chain is medium-sized. Its antigen is unknown. This sample stems from a study of T-cell memory formation after mild COVID-19. Study-wide results and caveats: Whereas later expanders leaned CD4+, clones contracting day 15 to 85 showed a balanced CD4/CD8 makeup.

From germline, CDR1 is SGHTA and CDR2 FQGTGA. This CDR3 region has 13 residues. The ends lost 5 bases at V and 5 bases at J; junction bases unmatched: 5. MiXCR, applied by TCRdb to the 5' RACE reads, yields one record per CDR3 protein. The sample gives roughly 51,000 distinct CDR3 sequences, around 7.3% of which show up once; more than 1.3% is in the top ten. The chain has TRBV7-3 and TRBJ2-5, with 7 bases lining up with TRBD1. Sequencing was done on a sample of PBMCs or a T cell subset sorted from them (not recorded which). The receptor was derived from a man aged 18 to 35 who had mild COVID-19 (a few samples of this study predate the infection). Cell type and time point are not known. The CDR3 DNA follows: TGTGCCAGCAGCCCCGAGGGGGCTGAGACCCAGTACTTC. Translated: CASSPEGAETQYF.